The subject of this entry is one TCR beta chain. These data belong to a study of TIL therapy for anti-PD-1-resistant metastatic lung cancer. The libraries were made with immunoSEQ v3. TCRdb's copy holds only in-frame clones and misses some; the assay was immunoSEQ multiplex PCR. The profile shows some 52,000 clones, around three quarters of them singletons. Per the germline V gene, CDR1 is LNHDA and CDR2 is SQIVND (reference sequence). This CDR3 is built from 15 residues. V lost 1 base and J 1 base, leaving 10 bases between the germline ends. Time point meaning: pre-treatment sample, taken before nivolumab and TIL therapy.

The clonotype comes from a woman aged 25 to 80 with non-small cell lung cancer. The V call is TRBV19, the J call TRBJ1-1; D uncertain. Sequences were derived from blood, sampled at baseline. The CDR3 sequence is CASSIARLENTEAFF. CDR3 sequence (DNA): TGTGCCAGTAGTATAGCCCGGCTGGAGAACACTGAAGCTTTCTTT.